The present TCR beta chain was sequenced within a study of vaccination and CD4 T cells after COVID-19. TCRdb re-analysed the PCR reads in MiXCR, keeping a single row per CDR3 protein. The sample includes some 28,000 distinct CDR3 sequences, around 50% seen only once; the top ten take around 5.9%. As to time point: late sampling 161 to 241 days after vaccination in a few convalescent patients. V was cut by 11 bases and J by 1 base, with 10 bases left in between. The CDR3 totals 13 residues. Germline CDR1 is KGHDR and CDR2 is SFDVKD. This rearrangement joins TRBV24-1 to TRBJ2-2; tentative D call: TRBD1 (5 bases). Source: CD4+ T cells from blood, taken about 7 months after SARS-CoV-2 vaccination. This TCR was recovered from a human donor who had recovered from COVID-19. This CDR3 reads CAIRAGNTGELFF. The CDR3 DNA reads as TGTGCCATCAGGGCAGGGAACACCGGGGAGCTGTTTTTT.